Following are 3 T cell receptor beta chains from one sample sequenced in a study of blood T cells in healthy people across ages. A J-beta primer mix and a sample-barcoded 5' primer were used in a second PCR of about 7 to 12 cycles. TCRdb reprocessed the 5' RACE reads via MiXCR and lists one record per CDR3 protein. The sample records 750,000 to 1,000,000 distinct CDR3 sequences, about 29% being singletons. These sequences were also reported in another study, on T cells of mothers and their children.

Source material: blood. These receptors all come from a woman aged 40-49 years in good health.

As to this clonotype: A read error may explain this, as a much larger clone is one base away. The chain joins TRBV28 to TRBJ2-7; 9 nucleotides align to TRBD1. Germline V gives CDR1 MDHEN, CDR2 SYDVKM. After removal of 6 bases from V and 1 base from J, the junction contained 10 bases not matched to a gene. There are 16 residues in the CDR3. CDR3 amino acids: CASRTPRGTGSYEQYF. The CDR3 DNA reads TGTGCCAGCAGGACGCCAAGAGGGACAGGGTCCTACGAGCAGTACTTC.

The table lists this clonotype with many counts. J is TRBJ2-7 and V is TRBV4-2; TRBD2 aligns across 13 bases. Germline CDR1 LGHNA, CDR2 YNFKEQ. The CDR3 covers 15 residues. J lost 2 bases, V lost 2 bases, and 0 bases had no gene match. This CDR3 is CASSQTSGGAYEQYF. Written as DNA, the CDR3 is TGTGCCAGCAGCCAAACTAGCGGGGGGGCCTACGAGCAGTACTTC.

The chain joins TRBV7-8 to TRBJ2-1, with TRBD2 matching over 7 bases. The V gene's germline CDR1 is SGHVS and CDR2 FQNEAQ. After removal of 5 bases from V and 7 bases from J, the junction contained 17 bases not matched to a gene. This CDR3 contains 17 residues. In nucleotides, the CDR3 is TGTGCCAGCAGCCCCCCTCGCACGGTATTGGGGGGGAATGAGCAGTTCTTC. This encodes CASSPPRTVLGGNEQFF.